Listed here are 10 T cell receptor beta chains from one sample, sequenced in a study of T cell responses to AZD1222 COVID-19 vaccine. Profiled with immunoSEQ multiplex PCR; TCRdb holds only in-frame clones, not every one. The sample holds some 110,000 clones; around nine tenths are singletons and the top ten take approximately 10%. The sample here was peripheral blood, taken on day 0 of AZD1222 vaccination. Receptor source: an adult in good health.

For the CDR3, the DNA is TGTGCCAGCAGCCATACTAGCGGGAGGGCCCTTTCCTCCTACGAGCAGTACTTC. Protein product: CASSHTSGRALSSYEQYF. V and J are TRBV27 and TRBJ2-7; 13 bases are a match to TRBD2. V shed 6 bases and J 0 bases; nucleotides not matched to a gene: 11. This CDR3 region has 18 residues. The germline V gene encodes CDR1 MNHEY and CDR2 SMNVEV (reference sequence).

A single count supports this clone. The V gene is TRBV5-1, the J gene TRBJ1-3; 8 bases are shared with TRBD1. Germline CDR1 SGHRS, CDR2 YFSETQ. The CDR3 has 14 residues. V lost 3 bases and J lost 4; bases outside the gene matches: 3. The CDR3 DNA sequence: TGCGCCAGCAGCTCGGGACAGGAAGGAAACACCATATATTTT. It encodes CASSSGQEGNTIYF.

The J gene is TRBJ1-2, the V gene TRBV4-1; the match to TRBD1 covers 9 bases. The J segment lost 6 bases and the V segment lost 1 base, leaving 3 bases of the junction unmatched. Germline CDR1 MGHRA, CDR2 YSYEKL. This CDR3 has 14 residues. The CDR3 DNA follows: TGCGCCAGCAGCCAAGTTGGGACAGGGAATGGCTACACCTTC. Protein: CASSQVGTGNGYTF.

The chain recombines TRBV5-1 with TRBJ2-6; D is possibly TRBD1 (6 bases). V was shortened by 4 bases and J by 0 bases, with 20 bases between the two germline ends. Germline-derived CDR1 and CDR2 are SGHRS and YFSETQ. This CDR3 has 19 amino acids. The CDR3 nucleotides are TGCGCCAGCAGCCCCGACCCGGTACAGGGTTTCTCTGGGGCCAACGTCCTGACTTTC. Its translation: CASSPDPVQGFSGANVLTF.

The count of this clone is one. This CDR3 is CASSLEGGGYGYTF. CDR3 nucleotide sequence: TGTGCCAGCAGCTTAGAAGGGGGCGGCTATGGCTACACCTTC. The chain has TRBV7-9 and TRBJ1-2, with 7 positions matching TRBD1. The CDR3 has 14 amino acids. The V gene end was trimmed by 1 base and the J gene end by 4 bases; junction bases not matched to a gene: 3. Germline V gives CDR1 SEHNR, CDR2 FQNEAQ (reference sequence). Based on the CDR3 plus reference TRBV7-9 and TRBJ1-2, the full variable domain is DTGVSQNPRHKITKRGQNVTFRCDPISEHNRLYWYRQTLGQGPEFLTYFQNEAQLEKSRLLSDRFSAERPKGSFSTLEIQRTEQGDSAMYLCASSLEGGGYGYTFGSGTRLTVV.

The CDR3 spells CASSLSPLAGVWYNEQFF. In DNA, the CDR3 is TGTGCCAGCAGTTTATCCCCCCTAGCGGGAGTGTGGTACAATGAGCAGTTCTTC. V is TRBV27 and J is TRBJ2-1, with 10 bases fitting TRBD2. Germline CDR1 is MNHEY and CDR2 is SMNVEV (reference sequence). This CDR3 is built from 18 residues. The V and J ends lost 0 bases and 4 bases, in that order; junction bases with no gene match: 9.

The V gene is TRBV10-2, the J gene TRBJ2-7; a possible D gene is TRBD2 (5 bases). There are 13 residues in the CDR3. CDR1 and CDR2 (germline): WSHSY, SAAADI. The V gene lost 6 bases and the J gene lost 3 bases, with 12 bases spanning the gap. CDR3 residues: CASSAGSHYEQYF. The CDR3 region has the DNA TGCGCCAGCAGCGCGGGTTCACACTACGAGCAGTACTTC.

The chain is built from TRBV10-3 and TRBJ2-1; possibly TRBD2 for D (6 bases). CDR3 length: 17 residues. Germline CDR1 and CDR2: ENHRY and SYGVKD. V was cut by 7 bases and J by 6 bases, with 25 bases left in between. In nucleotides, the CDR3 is TGTGCCATCACCTACGGGGGAAAGCGGGCCTATCTCAATGAGCAGTTCTTC. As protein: CAITYGGKRAYLNEQFF.

In DNA form, the CDR3 reads TGTGCCAGCAGTTTCGGTACTAAGGGCTACACCTTC. It codes for CASSFGTKGYTF. The chain recombines TRBV12-3 or TRBV12-4 with TRBJ1-2; no definite D call. The length of the CDR3 is 12 residues. The germline V and J ends were trimmed by 3 bases and 8 bases, with 10 bases remaining between them.

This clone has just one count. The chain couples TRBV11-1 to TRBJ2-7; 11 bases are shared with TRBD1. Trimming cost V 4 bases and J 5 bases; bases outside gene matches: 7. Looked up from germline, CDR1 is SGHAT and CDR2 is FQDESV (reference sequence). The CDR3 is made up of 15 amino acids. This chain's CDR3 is CASSYGTGGIDEQYF. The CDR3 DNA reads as TGTGCCAGCAGCTACGGGACAGGGGGTATTGACGAGCAGTACTTC.